The entry that follows covers one T cell receptor beta chain sequence. This sample stems from a study of blood T cell repertoires in COVID-19. Study summary: The study drew acute and convalescent COVID-19 samples from the United States, Italy and Spain. PBMCs, B-cell-depleted T cells, or T cells were the source of the cDNA or gDNA that made up the material.

In the study's own analysis: Reference gene primer amplification gave estimated nucleated cell counts. Sequencing used immunoSEQ multiplex PCR; TCRdb keeps in-frame clones, though not all of them. V and J calls and clone size follow that table, whereas D and trimming were derived from the DNA. The data show around 190,000 clones, around 80% seen once. The length of the CDR3 is 14 residues. Deletions cut 3 bases from V and 7 bases from J, with 12 bases between. Germline CDR1 is SNHLY and CDR2 is FYNNEI. The origin of this receptor is a man between 70 and 80 years old with active or convalescent COVID-19. Sequencing was done on a sample of peripheral blood. The rearrangement uses TRBV2 and TRBJ1-4, with D tentatively TRBD1 (6 bases). The chain's CDR3 is CASSEGHRGEKLFF. The CDR3 nucleotides are TGTGCCAGCAGTGAGGGACATAGAGGTGAAAAACTGTTTTTT.